This TCR beta chain derives from a study of somatic mutations in cytotoxic T cells in rheumatoid arthritis. The study's findings and limits: Rheumatoid arthritis patients were compared with age-matched healthy controls, and their CD8+ T-cell clonality did not differ significantly.

As regards this clone: As yet, its antigen is unknown. Other DNA sequences of this sample code for an identical CDR3.

Only in-frame clones appear in the TCRdb table, and some are missing; sequencing was by immunoSEQ multiplex PCR. The table lists over 8,000 clones, about 81% of them singletons. CDR1 and CDR2 (germline): PRHDT, FYEKMQ (reference sequence). CDR3 length: 16 residues. V lost 6 bases and J lost 2; bases outside the gene matches: 10. The sequenced sample consisted of CD8+ T cells sorted from blood. The chain combines TRBV13 with TRBJ2-5, with TRBD2 identical over 9 bases. The clonotype originates from a woman aged 45-65 years in good health. The DNA of the CDR3 is TGTGCCAGCAGTCGAGGCCAGGCGGGGGGGCAAGAGACCCAGTACTTC. It specifies CASSRGQAGGQETQYF.